This T cell receptor (beta chain) was sequenced during a study of T-cell reconstitution after alpha-beta-depleted transplantation in children. From germline, CDR1 is DFQATT and CDR2 SNEGSKA (reference sequence). The CDR3 spans 14 residues. The V segment lost 1 base and the J segment 7 bases; nucleotides outside the gene matches: 7. Whole-study findings and limits: Surviving thymic progenitors and recipient T cells were the source of high TCRbeta diversity at day 60 in some patients. Diversity and T-cell counts at one year after transplant derived mostly from new T cells. Reportedly, only several hundred clones from non-depleted graft cells drove alpha-beta T-cell counts at about two months.

During its preparation, the TCRbeta library received unique molecular identifiers. Each CDR3 protein is one row after TCRdb ran MiXCR on the PCR reads. The sample lists hundreds of thousands of distinct CDR3 sequences; roughly 8.2% were seen once. This clonotype was detected ten times or more. What it binds is unknown. The rearrangement links TRBV20-1 to TRBJ1-2; 9 nucleotides match TRBD1. The receptor was isolated from a male patient younger than 18 who had a stem cell transplant for acute lymphoblastic leukemia, so the T cells may come from the graft donor. This sample comprised PBMCs, mostly from graft donor cells, obtained 180 days after TCRalphabeta/CD19-depleted stem cell transplant. In nucleotides, the CDR3 is TGCAGTGCTAGAGCCTCCGGGACAGGGTTTGGCTACACCTTC. Translation gives CSARASGTGFGYTF.